What follows are 26 T cell receptor beta chains derived from one specimen sequenced in a study of cytomegalovirus exposure and HLA in healthy donors. Primers for the PCR totalled 60 Vbeta and 13 Jbeta. Some clones are missing from TCRdb's copy, which holds only in-frame ones; the method was immunoSEQ multiplex PCR. Counted here are about 160,000 clones, approximately 72% occurring once; the ten biggest clones make up less than 3%. The specimen sequenced was PBMCs. The origin of the receptors is a female donor in good health and CMV-seronegative.

The V and J genes are TRBV11-2 and TRBJ1-2; 7 positions agree with TRBD1. CDR3 length equals 13 residues. Germline-derived CDR1 and CDR2 are SGHAT and FQNNGV. Losses at the gene ends were 4 bases for V and 7 bases for J; bases not matched to a gene: 6. The CDR3 loop reads CASSSGGGVGYTF. The CDR3 DNA reads TGTGCCAGCAGCTCAGGGGGAGGAGTTGGCTACACCTTC.

The J gene is TRBJ2-5, the V gene TRBV5-7; D unresolved. TRBV5-7 is classed as an ORF, of uncertain function. V was clipped by 5 bases and J by 2 bases, with 7 bases between them. This CDR3 contains 12 residues. CDR3 residues: CASSSTQETQYF. CDR3 coding DNA: TGTGCCAGCAGTTCCACTCAAGAGACCCAGTACTTC.

The chain is built from TRBV5-1 and TRBJ2-1; 7 bases match TRBD1. J gave up 4 bases and V 2 bases, and 6 bases lay outside the gene matches. CDR1 is SGHRS, CDR2 YFSETQ, per germline. The CDR3 extends over 15 amino acids. The CDR3 reads CASSLSGTAYNEQFF. CDR3 nucleotide sequence: TGCGCCAGCAGCTTATCCGGGACAGCTTACAATGAGCAGTTCTTC.

This rearrangement joins TRBV6-4 to TRBJ2-2, with D perhaps TRBD2 (6 bases). Germline CDR1 is MRHNA and CDR2 is SNTAGT. Trimming removed 6 bases from V and 6 bases from J, with 17 bases in between. The length of the CDR3 is 15 residues. CDR3 nucleotide sequence: TGTGCCAGCAGCCCCCGGGGAGGAGTGTCCGGGGAGCTGTTTTTT. Its protein product is CASSPRGGVSGELFF.

The J gene is TRBJ2-3, the V gene TRBV13; 11 bases fit TRBD2. Germline-derived CDR1 and CDR2 are PRHDT and FYEKMQ (reference sequence). V trimming: 3 bases; J trimming: 4 bases; junction bases outside the gene matches: 12. The CDR3 extends over 18 amino acids. CDR3 protein: CASSFPGTSGPHADTQYF. The DNA for the CDR3 is TGTGCCAGCAGCTTCCCCGGGACTAGCGGTCCCCACGCAGATACGCAGTATTTT.

To note about this clone: Because the CDR3 is missing its conserved closing phenylalanine or tryptophan, this is likely a read error. The DNA is omitted, as the CDR3 cannot be located on it reliably, and the CDR3 follows TCRdb's listing. The gene calls are TRBV28 and TRBJ2-7; the table's TRBD1 call for D was not verified on the DNA. The CDR3 is 14 residues long, ends included. Germline V gene data show CDR1 as MDHEN and CDR2 as SYDVKM. CDR3 protein: CASRSGDRQGLGVI.

The CDR3 region is CAISGTSDTQYF. The CDR3 DNA reads TGTGCCATCAGTGGGACTTCAGATACGCAGTATTTT. V and J are TRBV10-3 and TRBJ2-3; a possible D gene is TRBD2 (5 bases). From germline, CDR1 is ENHRY and CDR2 SYGVKD. This CDR3 has 12 residues. V lost 4 bases to trimming and J lost 4 bases, with 6 bases between them.

The rearrangement links TRBV7-2 to TRBJ1-4, with D uncertain. V lost 5 bases to trimming and J lost 8 bases, with 15 bases between them. Germline lookup yields CDR1 SGHTA and CDR2 FQGNSA. The CDR3 spans 14 residues. Written as DNA, the CDR3 is TGTGCCAGCAGCCAAGCTTCCGGGAAGGAAAAACTGTTTTTT. Translation gives CASSQASGKEKLFF.

The chain joins TRBV28 to TRBJ1-2; D might be TRBD1 (5 bases). The CDR3 has 13 residues. Germline V gene sequence: CDR1 MDHEN, CDR2 SYDVKM. Trimming took off 2 bases at V and 6 bases at J, with 10 bases between the two ends. The DNA for the CDR3 is TGTGCCAGCAGTTTACCAGGGCTAGATGGCTACACCTTC. This gives the protein CASSLPGLDGYTF.

The chain uses TRBV10-3 and TRBJ1-4; 7 bases map to TRBD1. V trimming: 3 bases; J trimming: 8 bases; junction bases outside the gene matches: 9. The CDR3 extends over 15 amino acids. CDR1 and CDR2 (germline): ENHRY, SYGVKD. CDR3 nucleotide sequence: TGTGCCATCAGTGACCCAAAACAGGGGAGGGAAAAACTGTTTTTT. Translating it yields CAISDPKQGREKLFF.

V and J are TRBV7-9 and TRBJ2-5, with 7 positions matching TRBD1. Germline CDR1 SEHNR, CDR2 FQNEAQ (reference sequence). This CDR3 comprises 15 residues. The junction had 7 bases not matched to a gene; V was cut back by 1 base and J by 5 bases. In nucleotides, the CDR3 is TGTGCCAGCAGCTTAGTAGGGGGACAGAGGGAGACCCAGTACTTC. Translating gives CASSLVGGQRETQYF. Combining the CDR3 with reference TRBV7-9 and TRBJ2-5 gives the whole variable domain DTGVSQNPRHKITKRGQNVTFRCDPISEHNRLYWYRQTLGQGPEFLTYFQNEAQLEKSRLLSDRFSAERPKGSFSTLEIQRTEQGDSAMYLCASSLVGGQRETQYFGPGTRLLVL.

V usage is TRBV28 and J usage is TRBJ2-7; 13 positions agree with TRBD2. From germline, CDR1 is MDHEN and CDR2 SYDVKM. The CDR3 has 17 amino acids. The J segment lost 1 base and the V segment lost 7 bases, leaving 10 bases of the junction unmatched. CDR3: CASKLAGGPESSYEQYF. In DNA form, the CDR3 reads TGTGCCAGCAAACTAGCGGGAGGGCCCGAGAGTTCCTACGAGCAGTACTTC.

This clone was seen more than once but under ten times. This sequence joins TRBV27 and TRBJ2-7; 10 bases agree with TRBD1. This CDR3 contains 15 residues. The V gene's germline CDR1 is MNHEY and CDR2 SMNVEV (reference sequence). J was trimmed by 3 bases and V by 6 bases; bases with no gene match: 8. CDR3 DNA sequence: TGTGCCAGCAGGGGGGACAGGGGCACTAACTACGAGCAGTACTTC. Translating gives CASRGDRGTNYEQYF.

The V gene is TRBV15, the J gene TRBJ2-2; D is unclear. The V and J ends lost 4 bases and 2 bases respectively, with 11 bases between them. CDR3 size: 15 residues. The germline V gene encodes CDR1 LNHNV and CDR2 YYDKDF (reference sequence). The CDR3 DNA follows: TGTGCCACCAGCATCGACTCTCACAACACCGGGGAGCTGTTTTTT. It encodes CATSIDSHNTGELFF.

As to this clone: Distinct nucleotide sequences in the sample also encode this CDR3. The chain combines TRBV28 with TRBJ2-7; D is possibly TRBD2 (6 bases). This CDR3 contains 12 residues. The germline gives CDR1 MDHEN, CDR2 SYDVKM. V lost 7 bases, J lost 4 bases, and 11 bases lay in between. The CDR3 region has the DNA TGTGCCAGCACCCTTGGGGGGTACGAGCAGTACTTC. This sequence encodes CASTLGGYEQYF.

The gene calls are TRBV18 and TRBJ1-5; D unresolved. The CDR3 spans 12 residues. The germline V and J ends were trimmed by 5 bases and 4 bases, with 6 bases remaining between them. Germline V lookup: CDR1 KGHSH, CDR2 LQKENI. Written as DNA, the CDR3 is TGTGCCAGCTCATCCGGGAATCAGCCCCAGCATTTT. Protein sequence: CASSSGNQPQHF.

This clone showed up just a few times. The V gene is TRBV19, the J gene TRBJ1-4; the match to TRBD1 covers 9 bases. The germline gives CDR1 LNHDA, CDR2 SQIVND (reference sequence). The CDR3 spans 16 residues. V shed 4 bases, J shed 7 bases, and the junction held 10 bases outside the gene matches. The CDR3 is CASSRPRDREREKLFF. CDR3 nucleotides: TGTGCCAGTAGTAGGCCCCGGGACAGGGAACGTGAAAAACTGTTTTTT. Based on the CDR3 plus reference TRBV19 and TRBJ1-4, the full variable domain is DGGITQSPKYLFRKEGQNVTLSCEQNLNHDAMYWYRQDPGQGLRLIYYSQIVNDFQKGDIAEGYSVSREKKESFPLTVTSAQKNPTAFYLCASSRPRDREREKLFFGSGTQLSVL.

This clone appeared a few times. The chain links TRBV6-1 to TRBJ2-1; unclear D gene. V was trimmed by 3 bases and J by 7 bases, leaving 7 bases between them. This CDR3 is built from 12 residues. Germline V CDR1 and CDR2: MNHNS, SASEGT. Written as DNA, the CDR3 is TGTGCCAGCAGTGAGGTCAGAAATGAGCAGTTCTTC. It translates to CASSEVRNEQFF.

The CDR3: CASSLGEATEAFF. Here the CDR3 DNA reads TGTGCCAGCAGCTTAGGGGAGGCCACTGAAGCTTTCTTT. This chain links TRBV7-2 with TRBJ1-1; D uncertain. Trimming pared 1 base from V and 4 bases from J, leaving 7 bases between. This CDR3 contains 13 residues. Germline loops: CDR1 SGHTA, CDR2 FQGNSA.

Concerning this clone: Other DNA sequences in this specimen translate into the identical CDR3. This sequence joins TRBV13 and TRBJ1-5, with D perhaps TRBD1 (6 bases). Germline CDR1 and CDR2: PRHDT and FYEKMQ (reference sequence). This CDR3 has 14 amino acids. V dropped 6 bases and J dropped 0 bases, with 9 bases sitting between them. The CDR3 protein is CASRRGISNQPQHF. The CDR3 DNA reads as TGTGCCAGCAGGAGGGGGATTAGCAATCAGCCCCAGCATTTT.

The rearrangement links TRBV21-1 to TRBJ2-1; the table's D call TRBD2 went unverified against the DNA. TRBV21-1 is tagged as a pseudogene. This CDR3 contains 14 residues. The CDR3 reads CASSKAPSGRDRFF. The CDR3 region has the DNA TGTGCCAGCAGCAAAGCTCCTAGCGGGAGGGACCGGTTCTTC.

CDR3 coding DNA: TGTGCCAGCAGCCTACAGGGGAACTATGGCTACACCTTC. Amino acids: CASSLQGNYGYTF. V usage is TRBV6-5 and J usage is TRBJ1-2, with 7 bases that match TRBD1. Germline V lookup: CDR1 MNHEY, CDR2 SVGAGI. This CDR3 has 13 residues. V lost 6 bases to trimming and J lost 2 bases; unmatched junction nucleotides: 3.

The rearrangement uses TRBV6-1 and TRBJ1-5; D perhaps matches TRBD1 (6 bases). The CDR3 consists of 13 residues. Trimming removed 4 bases from V and 5 bases from J, with 9 bases in between. Germline V CDR1 and CDR2: MNHNS, SASEGT. Written as DNA, the CDR3 is TGTGCCAGCAGTGGACAGGCGTATCAGCCCCAGCATTTT. Translating gives CASSGQAYQPQHF.

The gene calls are TRBV25-1 and TRBJ1-2; the match to TRBD1 covers 9 bases. Germline CDR1 reads MGHDK; CDR2 reads SYGVNS. V shed 6 bases, J shed 6 bases, and the junction held 11 bases outside the gene matches. The CDR3 consists of 15 residues. The CDR3 sequence: CASRKLGTGGDGYTF. Here the CDR3 DNA reads TGTGCCAGCAGGAAGTTGGGAACAGGGGGCGATGGCTACACCTTC.

This clone was detected a few times. The same CDR3 is also encoded by other DNA sequences in this sample. The V call is TRBV9, the J call TRBJ2-5, with TRBD2 matching 11 bases. V gave up 2 bases and J gave up 1 base; unmatched junction bases: 4. Germline CDR1 and CDR2: SGDLS and YYNGEE. The CDR3 is made up of 16 amino acids. The chain's CDR3 is CASSVAGTSGQETQYF. In DNA form, the CDR3 reads TGTGCCAGCAGCGTCGCCGGGACTAGCGGCCAAGAGACCCAGTACTTC.

The V call is TRBV7-2, the J call TRBJ2-2; 13 bases are shared with TRBD2. Germline assignment: CDR1 SGHTA and CDR2 FQGNSA. V trimming: 5 bases; J trimming: 6 bases; junction bases outside the gene matches: 3. This CDR3 has 15 amino acids. CDR3: CASSEGLAGAGELFF. CDR3 nucleotide sequence: TGTGCCAGCAGCGAAGGACTAGCGGGGGCCGGGGAGCTGTTTTTT.